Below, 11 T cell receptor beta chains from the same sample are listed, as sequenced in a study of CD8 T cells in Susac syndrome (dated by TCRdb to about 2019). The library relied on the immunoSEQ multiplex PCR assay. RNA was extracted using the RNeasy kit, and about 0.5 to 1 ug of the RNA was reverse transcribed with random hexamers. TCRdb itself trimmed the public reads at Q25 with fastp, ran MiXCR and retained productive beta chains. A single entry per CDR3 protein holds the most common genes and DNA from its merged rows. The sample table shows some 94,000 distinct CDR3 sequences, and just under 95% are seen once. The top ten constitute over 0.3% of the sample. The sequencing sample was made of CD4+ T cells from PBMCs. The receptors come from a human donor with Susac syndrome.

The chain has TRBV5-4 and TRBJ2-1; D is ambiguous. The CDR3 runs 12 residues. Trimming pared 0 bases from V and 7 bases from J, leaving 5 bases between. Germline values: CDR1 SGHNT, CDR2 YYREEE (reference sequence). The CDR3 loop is CASSLDWNEQFF. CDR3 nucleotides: TGTGCCAGCAGCTTGGACTGGAATGAGCAGTTCTTC.

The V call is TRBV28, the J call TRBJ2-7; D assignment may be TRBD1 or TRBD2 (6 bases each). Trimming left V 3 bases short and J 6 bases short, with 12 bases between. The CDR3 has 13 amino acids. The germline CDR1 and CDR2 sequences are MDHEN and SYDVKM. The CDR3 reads CASSFLQGGEQYF. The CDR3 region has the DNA TGTGCCAGCAGTTTCTTACAGGGAGGCGAGCAGTACTTC.

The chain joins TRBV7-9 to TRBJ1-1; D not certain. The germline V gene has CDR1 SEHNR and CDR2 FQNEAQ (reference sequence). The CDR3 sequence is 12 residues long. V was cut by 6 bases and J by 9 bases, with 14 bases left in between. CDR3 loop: CASSGIQTKAFF. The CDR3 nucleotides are TGTGCCAGCAGTGGGATCCAGACTAAAGCTTTCTTT.

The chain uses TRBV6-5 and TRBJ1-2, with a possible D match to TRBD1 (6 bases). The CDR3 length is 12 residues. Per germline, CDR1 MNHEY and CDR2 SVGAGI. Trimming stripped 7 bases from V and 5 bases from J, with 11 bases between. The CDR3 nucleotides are TGTGCCAGCATGGGGGGCATATATGGCTACACCTTC. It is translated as CASMGGIYGYTF.

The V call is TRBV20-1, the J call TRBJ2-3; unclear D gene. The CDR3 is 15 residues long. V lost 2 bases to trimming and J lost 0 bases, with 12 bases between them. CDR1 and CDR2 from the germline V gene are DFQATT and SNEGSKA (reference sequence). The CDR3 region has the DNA TGCAGTGCTAGAACCTGGGTCGAGAGCACAGATACGCAGTATTTT. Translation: CSARTWVESTDTQYF.

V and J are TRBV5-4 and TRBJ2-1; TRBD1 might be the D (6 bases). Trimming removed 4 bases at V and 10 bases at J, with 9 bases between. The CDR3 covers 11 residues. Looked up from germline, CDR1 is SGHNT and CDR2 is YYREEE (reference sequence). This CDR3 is CASSTTGEQFF. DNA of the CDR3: TGTGCCAGCAGCACCACAGGGGAGCAGTTCTTC.

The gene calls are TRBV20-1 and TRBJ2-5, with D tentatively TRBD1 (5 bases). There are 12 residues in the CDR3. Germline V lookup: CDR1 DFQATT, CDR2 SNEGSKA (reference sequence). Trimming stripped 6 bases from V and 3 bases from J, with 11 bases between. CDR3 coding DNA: TGCAGTGCCACCTCAGGGAAAGAGACCCAGTACTTC. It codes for CSATSGKETQYF.

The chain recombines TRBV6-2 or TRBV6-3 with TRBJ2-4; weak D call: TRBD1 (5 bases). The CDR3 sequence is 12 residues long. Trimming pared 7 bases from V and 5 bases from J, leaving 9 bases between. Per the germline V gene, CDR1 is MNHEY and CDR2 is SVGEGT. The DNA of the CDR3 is TGTGCCAGCAAGGGGATCGAAAACATTCAGTACTTC. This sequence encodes CASKGIENIQYF.

CDR3 loop: CASGRDEETQYF. The CDR3 DNA is TGTGCCAGCGGAAGAGACGAAGAGACCCAGTACTTC. The J gene is TRBJ2-5, the V gene TRBV12-3 or TRBV12-4, with D uncertain. The V and J ends lost 8 bases and 3 bases respectively, with 10 bases between them. This CDR3 region has 12 residues.

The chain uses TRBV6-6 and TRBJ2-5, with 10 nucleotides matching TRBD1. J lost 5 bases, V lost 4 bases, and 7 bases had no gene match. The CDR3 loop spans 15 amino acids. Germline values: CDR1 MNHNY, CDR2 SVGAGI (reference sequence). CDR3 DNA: TGTGCCAGCAGTTCCCCCGACAGGGGGCGGGAGACCCAGTACTTC. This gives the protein CASSSPDRGRETQYF.

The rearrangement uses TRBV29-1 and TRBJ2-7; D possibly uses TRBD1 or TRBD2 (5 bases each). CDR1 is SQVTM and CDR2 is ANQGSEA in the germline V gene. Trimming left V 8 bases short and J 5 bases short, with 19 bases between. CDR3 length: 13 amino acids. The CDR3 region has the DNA TGCAGCCTCCGCGACCGACTGGGGGACGAGCAGTACTTC. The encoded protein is CSLRDRLGDEQYF.